This TCR beta chain was captured in a study of blood T cells in healthy people across ages. Caucasian, healthy and from Russia, the donors were aged between about 6 and 90. A second PCR of about 7 to 12 cycles used a sample-barcoded 5' primer and a J-beta primer mix. Via MiXCR, TCRdb re-called the 5' RACE reads, giving one row per CDR3 protein. Of about 2 million distinct CDR3 sequences in the sample, about 49% were seen once. This TCR came from a woman between 40 and 50 years old in good health. What was sequenced was blood.

The CDR3 spells CASSQGGSNSPLHF. CDR3 sequence (DNA): TGCGCCAGCAGCCAAGGAGGGTCGAATTCACCCCTCCACTTT. The chain links TRBV4-3 to TRBJ1-6; no reliable D call. The CDR3 has 14 amino acids. V was pared by 1 base and J by 7 bases, with 8 bases between. Germline V CDR1 and CDR2: LGHNA, YSLEER.